This TCR beta chain is from a study of T-cell reconstitution after alpha-beta-depleted transplantation in children. Study-wide findings and caveats: The high TCRbeta diversity at day 60 in some patients came from surviving recipient T cells and thymic progenitors. About two months after transplant, alpha-beta T cells reportedly came from several hundred expanded graft clones. A year post-transplant, T-cell counts and diversity derived mostly from newly produced T cells.

This clonotype was observed many times. Its antigen remains unknown. Germline values: CDR1 MGHDK, CDR2 SYGVNS. J lost 6 bases, V lost 2 bases, and 3 bases had no gene match. The length of the CDR3 is 15 residues. The TCRbeta library was prepared with unique molecular identifiers. TCRdb processed the PCR reads anew with MiXCR; each CDR3 protein has one entry. The table lists 55,000 to 85,000 distinct CDR3 sequences, 11% of them singletons. This chain uses TRBV25-1 with TRBJ2-1; TRBD2 aligns across 11 bases. The origin of this receptor is a boy younger than 18 with acute myeloid leukemia, due to receive a stem cell transplant. The sample in question was PBMCs, obtained before TCRalphabeta/CD19-depleted stem cell transplant. The CDR3 region is CASSETSGSVNEQFF. Written as DNA, the CDR3 is TGTGCCAGCAGTGAAACTAGCGGGAGTGTCAATGAGCAGTTCTTC.